A selection of T cell receptor beta chains follows, all from one sample in a study of blood T cells in healthy people across ages. TCRdb reanalysed the 5' RACE reads using MiXCR and keeps one entry per CDR3 protein. The sample contains over 500,000 distinct CDR3 sequences, 25% to 35% of which appear only once. This sample also belongs to another study, concerning T cells of mothers and their children.

Specimen: blood. The receptor set was obtained from a boy between 2 and 10 years old in good health. CDR3s include the opening cysteine and the closing phenylalanine or tryptophan. The size entry is marked missing in some rows and otherwise reads once, few, many or a size class.

TRBV12-5	NA	CATNMGQFEAFF
TRBV7-9	few	CASSSGTGGAYGYTF
TRBV7-8	NA	CASSSIAGGNEQFF
TRBV10-2	NA	CASSESPSGMRNEQFF
TRBV29-1	NA	CSVTPTGGSTDTQYF
TRBV7-9	few	CASSNLDRNIQYF
TRBV28	few	CASRAEHLYEQYF
TRBV7-6	NA	CASSSLGIDEQYF
TRBV27	NA	CASSSSTVGFKNIQYF
TRBV20-1	NA	CSARDLRFNTEAFF
TRBV12-3/TRBV12-4	few	CASTRDGYNEQFF
TRBV7-9	NA	CASSWTLSGGDLRAPKNIQYF
TRBV5-1	NA	CASSLPEKLFF
TRBV5-1	few	CASSWDREETQYF
TRBV5-1	NA	CASSLELGSGNTIYF
TRBV3-1	once	CASSRGQGPDEQYF
TRBV9	few	CASSEGVEQFF